Presented here are 15 T cell receptor beta chains from one specimen sequenced in a study of siplizumab effects on memory and regulatory T cells. Using immunoSEQ multiplex PCR, the repertoire was profiled, and TCRdb retains in-frame clones only, with some absent. The sample contains 8,000 to 9,000 clones, over 60% of which appear only once. The sequencing input was effector memory CD8+ T cells sorted from blood. The subset was: unstimulated CD8+ effector memory T cells. These receptors came from a human donor in good health.

The V gene is TRBV6-5, the J gene TRBJ2-1, with TRBD2 identical over 10 bases. The CDR3 has 14 residues. In germline, CDR1 is MNHEY, CDR2 SVGAGI. The trim removed 10 bases at V and 8 bases at J, leaving 11 bases unmatched. The CDR3 coding sequence is TGTGCCACGTCCCTAGCGGGAGAAGAGGATGAGCAGTTCTTC. It encodes CATSLAGEEDEQFF.

This chain connects TRBV6-4 to TRBJ2-3; D tentatively fits TRBD1 or TRBD2 (5 bases each). The V gene's germline CDR1 is MRHNA and CDR2 SNTAGT. V lost 4 bases and J 2 bases, leaving 13 bases between the germline ends. This CDR3 region has 15 residues. CDR3 region: CASSGGTLDTDTQYF. The CDR3 region has the DNA TGTGCCAGCAGTGGGGGGACCCTTGACACAGATACGCAGTATTTT.

The chain joins TRBV6-5 to TRBJ2-1, with D perhaps matching TRBD1 or TRBD2 (6 bases each). This CDR3 is built from 15 residues. Germline CDR1 and CDR2: MNHEY and SVGAGI. Trimming took 5 bases from V and 7 from J, leaving 18 bases between them. CDR3 coding DNA: TGTGCCAGCAGTCCGAGGGGGGTATGGTGGAATGAGCAGTTCTTC. Translating gives CASSPRGVWWNEQFF.

The sample holds a few counts of this clone. One junction end does not reproduce the germline sequence, and a read error may be involved. V is TRBV7-3 and J is TRBJ2-1; the D is unclear. The CDR3 is 16 residues long. Germline CDR1 is SGHTA and CDR2 is FQGTGA. Here the CDR3 reads CASSQEAQSSYNEQFF. The CDR3 nucleotides read TGCGCCAGCAGCCAAGAGGCCCAGAGCTCCTACAATGAGCAGTTCTTC.

The chain couples TRBV6-4 to TRBJ2-3; D not resolved. The CDR3 is 15 residues long. CDR1 MRHNA and CDR2 SNTAGT come from the germline V gene. The ends were cut back, 0 bases at V and 0 bases at J, with 7 bases in the middle. The CDR3, as DNA: TGTGCCAGCAGTGACTCGGTGGCGAGCACAGATACGCAGTATTTT. The encoded protein is CASSDSVASTDTQYF.

This chain joins TRBV30 and TRBJ1-1, with D uncertain. CDR3 length: 13 amino acids. In germline, CDR1 is GTSNPN, CDR2 SVGIG (reference sequence). Trimming took off 0 bases at V and 4 bases at J, with 9 bases between the two ends. The CDR3 DNA sequence: TGTGCCTGGAGTGTTTCTTGGTCCACTGAAGCTTTCTTT. Amino acids: CAWSVSWSTEAFF.

V gene TRBV19 combines with J gene TRBJ1-6; tentative D call: TRBD1 (5 bases). The CDR3 runs to 18 residues. V gave up 6 bases and J gave up 1 base, with 19 bases separating them. Per the germline V gene, CDR1 is LNHDA and CDR2 is SQIVND (reference sequence). CDR3 sequence (DNA): TGTGCCAGTAGACCCCTTTACCGGGGCGGATCCTATAATTCACCCCTCCACTTT. As protein: CASRPLYRGGSYNSPLHF.

The CDR3 nucleotides are TGTGCCAGCAGCCTGGGGGACTCCGAGCAGTACTTC. Translating it yields CASSLGDSEQYF. The chain joins TRBV11-3 to TRBJ2-7; perhaps TRBD2 as D (6 bases). This CDR3 is 12 amino acids long. Trimming cost V 5 bases and J 6 bases, with 11 bases left between them. Looked up from germline, CDR1 is SGHNT and CDR2 is YENEEA.

This chain connects TRBV7-6 to TRBJ1-2; D is undetermined. Per germline, CDR1 SGHVS and CDR2 FNYEAQ. The germline V and J ends were trimmed by 3 bases and 4 bases, with 9 bases remaining between them. The CDR3 length is 13 residues. The CDR3 nucleotides read TGTGCCAGCAGCTTTTCCCCAGGCTATGGCTACACCTTC. It encodes CASSFSPGYGYTF.

The CDR3 DNA follows: TGCGCCAGCAGCCAAGCTGCTAGCGGACAATCCTACAATGAGCAGTTCTTC. Residues: CASSQAASGQSYNEQFF. V and J are TRBV4-1 and TRBJ2-1, with TRBD2 identical over 7 bases. V lost 1 base, J lost 1 base, and 7 bases stayed unmatched. This CDR3 is 17 amino acids long. The germline gives CDR1 MGHRA, CDR2 YSYEKL.

A single count supports this clone. This chain uses TRBV6-1 with TRBJ2-5; D is undetermined. Germline CDR1 reads MNHNS; CDR2 reads SASEGT. The CDR3 is made up of 13 amino acids. V was cut by 3 bases and J by 5 bases, with 10 bases left in between. CDR3 amino acids: CASSDAEWETQYF. In nucleotides, the CDR3 is TGTGCCAGCAGTGATGCAGAGTGGGAGACCCAGTACTTC.

The V and J genes are TRBV6-5 and TRBJ1-1; a possible D gene is TRBD1 (6 bases). Trimming removed 0 bases from V and 5 bases from J, with 10 bases in between. Germline V gene lookup returns CDR1 MNHEY and CDR2 SVGAGI. The CDR3 is 14 amino acids. CDR3 sequence reads: CASSYSIGGTEAFF. The CDR3 DNA is TGTGCCAGCAGTTACTCGATAGGGGGGACTGAAGCTTTCTTT.

The gene calls are TRBV5-4 and TRBJ2-1; D unresolved. Germline V CDR1 and CDR2: SGHNT, YYREEE (reference sequence). This CDR3 comprises 12 residues. The V end was cut by 4 bases, the J end by 10 bases, with 12 bases between. In DNA, the CDR3 is TGTGCCAGCAGCCCTTACGGTTCGGAGCAGTTCTTC. Its translation is CASSPYGSEQFF.

This clone was found a few times. J is TRBJ2-3 and V is TRBV6-4; 12 bases match TRBD2. CDR3 length equals 15 residues. With 3 bases clipped from V and 3 bases from J, the junction kept 1 base outside the gene matches. From germline, CDR1 is MRHNA and CDR2 SNTAGT. CDR3 bases: TGTGCCAGCAGTGAGACTAGCGGGGGAACAGATACGCAGTATTTT. It encodes CASSETSGGTDTQYF.

The chain carries TRBV6-1 and TRBJ2-7, with D uncertain. The CDR3 runs to 13 residues. Per the germline V gene, CDR1 is MNHNS and CDR2 is SASEGT. Trimming stripped 4 bases from V and 1 base from J, with 8 bases between. Here the CDR3 reads CASSVEWSYEQYF. The CDR3 DNA follows: TGTGCCAGCAGTGTGGAGTGGTCCTACGAGCAGTACTTC.